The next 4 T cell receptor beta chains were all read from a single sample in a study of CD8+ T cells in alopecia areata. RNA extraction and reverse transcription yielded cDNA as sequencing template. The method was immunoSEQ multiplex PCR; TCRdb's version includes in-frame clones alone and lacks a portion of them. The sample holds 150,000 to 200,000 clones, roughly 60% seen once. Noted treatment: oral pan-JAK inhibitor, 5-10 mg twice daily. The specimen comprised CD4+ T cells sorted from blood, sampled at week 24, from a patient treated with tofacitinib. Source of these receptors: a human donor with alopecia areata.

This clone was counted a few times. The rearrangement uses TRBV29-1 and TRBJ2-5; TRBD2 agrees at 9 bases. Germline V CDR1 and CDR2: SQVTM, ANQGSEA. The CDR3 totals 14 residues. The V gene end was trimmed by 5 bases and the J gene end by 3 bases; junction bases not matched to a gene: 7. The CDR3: CSVFTAGGKETQYF. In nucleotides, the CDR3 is TGCAGCGTTTTTACGGCGGGGGGGAAAGAGACCCAGTACTTC.

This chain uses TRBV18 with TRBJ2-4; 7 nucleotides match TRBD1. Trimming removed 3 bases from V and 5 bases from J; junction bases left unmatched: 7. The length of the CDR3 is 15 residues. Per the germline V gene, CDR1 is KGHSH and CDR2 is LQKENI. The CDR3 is CASSPRRQGENIQYF. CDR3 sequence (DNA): TGTGCCAGCTCACCCCGGCGACAGGGCGAAAACATTCAGTACTTC.

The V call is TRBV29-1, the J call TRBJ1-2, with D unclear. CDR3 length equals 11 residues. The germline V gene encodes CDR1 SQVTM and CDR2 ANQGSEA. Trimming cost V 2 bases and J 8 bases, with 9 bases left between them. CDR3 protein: CSVEIFGGYTF. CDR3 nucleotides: TGCAGCGTTGAAATTTTCGGAGGCTACACCTTC.

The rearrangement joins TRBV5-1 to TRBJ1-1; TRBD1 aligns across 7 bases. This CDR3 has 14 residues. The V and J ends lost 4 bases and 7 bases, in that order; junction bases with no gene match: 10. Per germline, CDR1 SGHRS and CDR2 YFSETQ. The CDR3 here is CASSRGQEMGEAFF. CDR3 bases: TGCGCCAGCAGCAGGGGGCAGGAAATGGGTGAAGCTTTCTTT.